These T cell receptor beta chains were read from a single sample in a study of cytomegalovirus exposure and HLA in healthy donors. The assay was immunoSEQ multiplex PCR, and TCRdb's table has in-frame clones only and misses some. The data show roughly 140,000 clones, 75% to 90% seen once. Sequenced sample: PBMCs. These receptors were obtained from a female donor in good health and CMV-seronegative. The CDR3 runs from the conserved cysteine through the conserved F or W. The D gene is left open where the match is weak. The size of a clone is reported for some rows only, either as once, few or many, or as a class for expanded clones.

cdr3_aa cdr3_nt j_call clone_size d_call v_call
CASSPPTVPGQGVHEQYF TGTGCCAGCAGTCCCCCTACCGTACCGGGACAGGGGGTCCACGAGCAGTACTTC TRBJ2-7 . TRBD1 TRBV28
CASSLSSSYEQYF TGTGCCAGCAGCCTTTCGAGCTCCTACGAGCAGTACTTC TRBJ2-7 . . TRBV2
CASSQRSYGYTF TGTGCCAGCTCGCAGAGGAGCTATGGCTACACCTTC TRBJ1-2 . . TRBV28
CASSLALPRDSSF TGTGCCAGCAGCTTAGCGCTCCCCCGGGACAGCAGCTTT TRBJ1-1 . TRBD1 TRBV7-2
CASSGAGDNYGYTF TGCGCCAGCAGCGGGGCAGGGGATAACTATGGCTACACCTTC TRBJ1-2 . . TRBV5-1
CASSLSVSSYNEQFF TGTGCCAGCTCACTTAGCGTTTCCTCCTACAATGAGCAGTTCTTC TRBJ2-1 . . TRBV18
CASSLGQTYNEQFF TGCGCCAGCAGCTTGGGTCAGACCTACAATGAGCAGTTCTTC TRBJ2-1 . . TRBV5-1
CASSYSPAGYQETQYF TGTGCCAGCAGTTACTCACCAGCGGGGTACCAAGAGACCCAGTACTTC TRBJ2-5 . TRBD2 TRBV6-5
CASSSDSAGQPQHF TGTGCCAGCAGTAGCGACAGTGCAGGTCAGCCCCAGCATTTT TRBJ1-5 . . TRBV25-1
CASSSLDSITDEQYF TGTGCCAGCAGTTCGCTGGACAGTATCACGGACGAGCAGTACTTC TRBJ2-7 . . TRBV27
CASSLGVAGVPLGEQFF TGTGCCAGCAGCTTAGGGGTAGCGGGAGTTCCCTTAGGTGAGCAGTTCTTC TRBJ2-1 once TRBD2 TRBV11-2
CASRLAGAYEQYF TGTGCCAGCCGACTAGCGGGAGCCTACGAGCAGTACTTC TRBJ2-7 . TRBD2 TRBV6-5
CASSTGGGYGYTF TGTGCCAGCAGTACAGGGGGCGGCTATGGCTACACCTTC TRBJ1-2 . TRBD1 TRBV6-5
CASKRGLNEKLFF TGTGCCAGCAAAAGGGGTCTGAATGAAAAACTGTTTTTT TRBJ1-4 few . TRBV28
CASSPSVLAGGEQYF TGTGCCAGCAGTCCCTCGGTACTAGCGGGAGGTGAGCAGTACTTC TRBJ2-7 . TRBD2 TRBV6-5
CASRLGQGEAFF TGTGCCAGCAGACTCGGACAGGGAGAAGCTTTCTTT TRBJ1-1 few TRBD1 TRBV2